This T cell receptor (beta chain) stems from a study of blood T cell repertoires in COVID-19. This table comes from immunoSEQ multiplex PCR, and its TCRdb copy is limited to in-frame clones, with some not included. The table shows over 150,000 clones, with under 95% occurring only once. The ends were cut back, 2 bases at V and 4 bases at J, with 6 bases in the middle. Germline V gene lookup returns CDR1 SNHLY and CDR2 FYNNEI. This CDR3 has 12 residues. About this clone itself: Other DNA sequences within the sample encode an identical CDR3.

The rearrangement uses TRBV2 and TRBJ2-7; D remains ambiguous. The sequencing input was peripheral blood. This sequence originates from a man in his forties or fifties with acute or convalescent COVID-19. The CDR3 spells CASSEQDYEQYF. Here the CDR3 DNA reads TGTGCCAGCAGTGAACAGGATTACGAGCAGTACTTC.